This is a list of T cell receptor beta chains from one sample in a study of PD-1 blockade in classical Hodgkin lymphoma. Libraries were prepared by immunoSEQ multiplex PCR; TCRdb keeps only in-frame clonotypes and omits some of them. The top ten hold 7% to 8.5% of the sample, which has approximately 61,000 clones, nearly 90% seen once. Sequences were derived from peripheral blood mononuclear cells (PBMCs), sampled before the fourth cycle of nivolumab. All receptors derive from a human donor with classical Hodgkin lymphoma. CDR3s leave out the opening cysteine and the closing phenylalanine or tryptophan.

TRBV19	TRBJ1-3	ASSMSWTAGNTIY
TRBV23-1	TRBJ1-4	ASSQSNDGTLAEKLF
TRBV7-9	TRBJ1-6	ASSSRGGSYNSPLH
TRBV6-5	TRBJ1-1	ASSPPGGLNTEAF
TRBV27	TRBJ2-2	ASSLMGGYTGELF
TRBV4-1	TRBJ2-7	ASSQAEGDRGSIGQY
TRBV6-5	TRBJ2-5	ASTLKDRETQY
TRBV9	TRBJ2-3	ASSPRTDTQY
TRBV6-6	TRBJ2-2	ASTRTGDTGELF
TRBV6-6	TRBJ1-6	ASRGPISPLH
TRBV19	TRBJ2-3	ASSPPTGTQY
TRBV5-1	TRBJ1-2	ASSLSPTGSTYGYT
TRBV2	TRBJ1-4	ASSEMRVVREKLF
TRBV5-1	TRBJ1-1	ASSFQGARTEAF
TRBV9	TRBJ1-1	ASSVVNTEAF
TRBV6-1	TRBJ1-1	ASSEGRPEAF
TRBV5-6	TRBJ2-5	ASSFPRGRGEETQY
TRBV5-5	TRBJ1-4	ASSLATGGHEKLF
TRBV30	TRBJ1-5	AWSVQSNQPQH
TRBV28	TRBJ2-3	ASSPIGGSTDTQY
TRBV19	TRBJ2-1	ASDLGRGGYNEQF
TRBV5-1	TRBJ1-2	ASSLPDPYGYT
TRBV5-1	TRBJ1-3	ASSQRTDGNTIY
TRBV18	TRBJ2-3	ASSTRHRTGSGDTQY
TRBV7-8	TRBJ2-4	ASSSGLENIQY
TRBV5-1	TRBJ1-6	ASSQTGTTYNSPLH
TRBV2	TRBJ1-5	ASGDVGKQPQH
TRBV29-1	TRBJ1-5	SVEGRGQGVRQPQH
TRBV5-1	TRBJ2-5	ASSPQAGGASETQY
TRBV5-1	TRBJ2-7	ASSAIPLDLHEQY
TRBV10-3	TRBJ1-1	ATRSPTEAF
TRBV19	TRBJ1-2	ASRTQGVYGYT
TRBV2	TRBJ2-7	ASFGLAAEQY
TRBV5-4	TRBJ1-2	ASSPERDYGYT
TRBV7-6	TRBJ2-1	ASSQPPQVDEQF
TRBV6-5	TRBJ1-2	ASSYSALSNYGYT
TRBV6-5	TRBJ1-1	ASRGRLNTEAF
TRBV9	TRBJ2-7	ASSVGVRSVYEQY
TRBV5-1	TRBJ2-7	ASSFSVETSSYEQY
TRBV9	TRBJ2-5	ASSETGAVETQY
TRBV7-9	TRBJ2-3	ASGAIGTDTQY
TRBV27	TRBJ2-3	ATKRADTQY
TRBV7-9	TRBJ2-5	ASSPGTTSGETQY
TRBV7-6	TRBJ1-4	ASSLESGLEKLF
TRBV11-2	TRBJ1-3	ASSLGPLRGQDSGNTIY
TRBV2	TRBJ1-1	ASSEQGPNTEAF